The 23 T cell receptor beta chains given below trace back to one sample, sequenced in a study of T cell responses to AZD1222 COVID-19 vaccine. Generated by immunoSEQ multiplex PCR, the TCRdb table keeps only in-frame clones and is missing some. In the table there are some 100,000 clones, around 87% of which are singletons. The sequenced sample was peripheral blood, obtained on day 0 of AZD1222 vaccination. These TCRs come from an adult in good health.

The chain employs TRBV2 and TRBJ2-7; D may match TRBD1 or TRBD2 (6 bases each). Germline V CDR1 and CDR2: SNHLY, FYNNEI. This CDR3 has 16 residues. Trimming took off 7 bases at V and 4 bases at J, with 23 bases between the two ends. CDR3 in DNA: TGTGCCAGCAATGGGGGGCGTGGGCAGACCAGTTACGAGCAGTACTTC. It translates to CASNGGRGQTSYEQYF.

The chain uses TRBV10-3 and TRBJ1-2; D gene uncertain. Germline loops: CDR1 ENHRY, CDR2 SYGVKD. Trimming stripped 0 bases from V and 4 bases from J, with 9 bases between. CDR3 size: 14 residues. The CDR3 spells CAISESAQIYGYTF. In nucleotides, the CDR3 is TGTGCCATCAGTGAGTCAGCACAGATCTATGGCTACACCTTC.

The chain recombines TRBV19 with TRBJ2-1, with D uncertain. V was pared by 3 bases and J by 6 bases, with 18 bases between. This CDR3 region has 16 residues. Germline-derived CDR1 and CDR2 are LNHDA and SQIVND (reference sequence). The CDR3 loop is CASSILGGFRFNEQFF. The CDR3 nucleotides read TGTGCCAGTAGTATTTTAGGTGGCTTCAGGTTCAATGAGCAGTTCTTC.

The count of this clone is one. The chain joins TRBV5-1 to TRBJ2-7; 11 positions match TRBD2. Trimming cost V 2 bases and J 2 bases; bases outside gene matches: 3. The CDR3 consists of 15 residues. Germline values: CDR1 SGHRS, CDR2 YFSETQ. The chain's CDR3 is CASSFAGLAAYEQYF. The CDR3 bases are TGCGCCAGCAGCTTTGCGGGACTAGCGGCCTACGAGCAGTACTTC.

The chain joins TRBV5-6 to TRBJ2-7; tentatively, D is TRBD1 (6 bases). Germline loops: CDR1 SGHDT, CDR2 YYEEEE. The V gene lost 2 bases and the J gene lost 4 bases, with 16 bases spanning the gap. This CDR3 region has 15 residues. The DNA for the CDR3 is TGTGCCAGCAGCTTTGGGGACACCAGAACGTACGAGCAGTACTTC. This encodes CASSFGDTRTYEQYF.

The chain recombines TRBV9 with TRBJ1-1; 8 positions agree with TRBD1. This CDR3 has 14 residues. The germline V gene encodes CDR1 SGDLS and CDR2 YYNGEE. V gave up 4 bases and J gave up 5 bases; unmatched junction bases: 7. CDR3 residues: CASSTGQGGTEAFF. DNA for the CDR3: TGTGCCAGCAGCACAGGACAGGGAGGGACTGAAGCTTTCTTT.

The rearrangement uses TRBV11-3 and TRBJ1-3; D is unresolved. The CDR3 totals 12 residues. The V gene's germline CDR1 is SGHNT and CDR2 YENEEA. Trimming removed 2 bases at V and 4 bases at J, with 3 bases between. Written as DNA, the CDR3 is TGTGCCAGCAGCTTAAACGGAAACACCATATATTTT. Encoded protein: CASSLNGNTIYF.

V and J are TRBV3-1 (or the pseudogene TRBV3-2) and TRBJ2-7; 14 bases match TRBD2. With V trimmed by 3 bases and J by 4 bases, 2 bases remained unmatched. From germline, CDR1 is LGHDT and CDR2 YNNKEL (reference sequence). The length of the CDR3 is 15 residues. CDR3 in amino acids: CASSHGTSGGYEQYF. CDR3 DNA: TGTGCCAGCAGCCATGGGACTAGCGGGGGATACGAGCAGTACTTC.

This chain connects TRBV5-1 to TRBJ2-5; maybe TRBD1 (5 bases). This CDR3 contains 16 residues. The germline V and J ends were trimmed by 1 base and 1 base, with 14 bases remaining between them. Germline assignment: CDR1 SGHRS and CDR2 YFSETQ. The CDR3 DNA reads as TGCGCCAGCAGCTTGCCCCCCGTGCAGGGCCAAGAGACCCAGTACTTC. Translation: CASSLPPVQGQETQYF.

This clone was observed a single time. CDR3 sequence (DNA): TGTGCCAGCCGACCTATAGGGGGTACCTACGAGCAGTACTTC. It translates to CASRPIGGTYEQYF. This chain uses TRBV27 with TRBJ2-7, with D maybe TRBD1 (6 bases). Per the germline V gene, CDR1 is MNHEY and CDR2 is SMNVEV (reference sequence). V was trimmed by 8 bases and J by 2 bases, leaving 16 bases between them. The CDR3 loop spans 14 amino acids.

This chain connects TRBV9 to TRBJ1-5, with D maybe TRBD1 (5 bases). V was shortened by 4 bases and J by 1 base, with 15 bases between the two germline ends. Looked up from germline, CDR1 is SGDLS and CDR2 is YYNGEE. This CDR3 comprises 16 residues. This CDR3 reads CASSQGGDRSNQPQHF. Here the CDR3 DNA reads TGTGCCAGCAGCCAGGGAGGGGATCGGAGCAATCAGCCCCAGCATTTT.

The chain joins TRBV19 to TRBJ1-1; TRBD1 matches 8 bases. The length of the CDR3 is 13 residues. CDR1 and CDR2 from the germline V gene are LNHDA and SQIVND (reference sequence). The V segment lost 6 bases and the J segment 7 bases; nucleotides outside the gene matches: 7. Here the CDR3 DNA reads TGTGCCAGTAGCTTCACCGGACAGGGTGAAGCTTTCTTT. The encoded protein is CASSFTGQGEAFF.

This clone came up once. The CDR3 region has the DNA TGCGCCAGCAGCTTGGACATGGGACTAGCGACAGATACGCAGTATTTT. Translating gives CASSLDMGLATDTQYF. The V and J genes are TRBV5-1 and TRBJ2-3; TRBD2 agrees at 10 bases. Germline V CDR1 and CDR2: SGHRS, YFSETQ. The CDR3 length is 16 residues. J gave up 3 bases and V 0 bases, and 4 bases lay outside the gene matches.

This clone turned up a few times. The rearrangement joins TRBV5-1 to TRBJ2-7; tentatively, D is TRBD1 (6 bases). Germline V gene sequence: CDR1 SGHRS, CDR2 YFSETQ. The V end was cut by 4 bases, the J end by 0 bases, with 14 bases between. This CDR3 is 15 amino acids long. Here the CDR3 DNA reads TGCGCCAGCAGCACCTTGACAGGAAGCTCCTACGAGCAGTACTTC. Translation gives CASSTLTGSSYEQYF. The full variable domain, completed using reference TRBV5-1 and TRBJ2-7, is KAGVTQTPRYLIKTRGQQVTLSCSPISGHRSVSWYQQTPGQGLQFLFEYFSETQRNKGNFPGRFSGRQFSNSRSEMNVSTLELGDSALYLCASSTLTGSSYEQYFGPGTRLTVT.

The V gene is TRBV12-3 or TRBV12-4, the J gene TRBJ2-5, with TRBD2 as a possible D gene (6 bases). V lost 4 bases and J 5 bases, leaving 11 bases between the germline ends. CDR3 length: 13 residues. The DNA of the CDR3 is TGTGCCAGCAGTTCGGGACTCCGGGAGACCCAGTACTTC. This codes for CASSSGLRETQYF.

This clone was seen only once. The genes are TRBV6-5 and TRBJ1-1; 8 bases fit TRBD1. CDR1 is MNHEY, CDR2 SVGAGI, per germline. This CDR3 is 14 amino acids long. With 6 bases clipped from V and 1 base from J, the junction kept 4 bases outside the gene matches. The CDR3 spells CASSPGTGNTEAFF. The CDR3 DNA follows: TGTGCCAGCAGCCCCGGGACAGGGAACACTGAAGCTTTCTTT.

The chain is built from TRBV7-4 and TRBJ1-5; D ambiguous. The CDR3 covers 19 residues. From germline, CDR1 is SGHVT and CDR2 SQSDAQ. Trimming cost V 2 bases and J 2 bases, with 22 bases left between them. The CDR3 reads CASSLMPGGQVVGNQPQHF. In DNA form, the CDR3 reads TGTGCCAGCAGCTTAATGCCAGGCGGGCAGGTAGTGGGCAATCAGCCCCAGCATTTT. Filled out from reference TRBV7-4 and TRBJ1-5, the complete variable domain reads GAGVSQSPRYKVAKRGRDVALRCDSISGHVTLYWYRQTLGQGSEVLTYSQSDAQRDKSGRPSGRFSAERPERSVSTLKIQRTEQGDSAVYLCASSLMPGGQVVGNQPQHFGDGTRLSIL.

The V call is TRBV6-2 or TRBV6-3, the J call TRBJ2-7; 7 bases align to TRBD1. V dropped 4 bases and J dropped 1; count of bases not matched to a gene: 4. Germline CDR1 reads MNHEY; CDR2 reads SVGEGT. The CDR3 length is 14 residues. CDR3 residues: CASSWGTVSYEQYF. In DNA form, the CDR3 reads TGTGCCAGCAGTTGGGGGACAGTATCCTACGAGCAGTACTTC.

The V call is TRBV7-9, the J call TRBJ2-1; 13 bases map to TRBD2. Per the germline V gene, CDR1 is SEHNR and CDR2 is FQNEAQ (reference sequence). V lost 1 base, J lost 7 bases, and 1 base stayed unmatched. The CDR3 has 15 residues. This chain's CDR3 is CASSLGTSGRNEQFF. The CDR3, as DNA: TGTGCCAGCAGCTTAGGGACTAGCGGGAGAAATGAGCAGTTCTTC.

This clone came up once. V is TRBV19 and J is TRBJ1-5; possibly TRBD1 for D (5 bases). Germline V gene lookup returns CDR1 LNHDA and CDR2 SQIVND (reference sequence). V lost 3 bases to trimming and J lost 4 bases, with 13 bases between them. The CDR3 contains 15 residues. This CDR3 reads CASSMGGGQNQPQHF. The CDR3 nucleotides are TGTGCCAGTAGTATGGGTGGGGGTCAAAATCAGCCCCAGCATTTT.

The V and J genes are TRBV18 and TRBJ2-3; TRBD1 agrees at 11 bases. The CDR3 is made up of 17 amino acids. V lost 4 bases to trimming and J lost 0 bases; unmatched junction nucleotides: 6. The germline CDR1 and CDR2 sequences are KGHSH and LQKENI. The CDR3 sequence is CASSRRDRGESTDTQYF. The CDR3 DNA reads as TGTGCCAGCTCACGCCGGGACAGGGGGGAAAGCACAGATACGCAGTATTTT.

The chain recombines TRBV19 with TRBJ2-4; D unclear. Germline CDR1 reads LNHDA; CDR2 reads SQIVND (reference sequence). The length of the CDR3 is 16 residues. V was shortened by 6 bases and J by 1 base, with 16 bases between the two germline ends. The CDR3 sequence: CASRDLSYAAKNIQYF. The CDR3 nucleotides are TGTGCCAGTAGGGACCTCAGTTATGCGGCCAAAAACATTCAGTACTTC.

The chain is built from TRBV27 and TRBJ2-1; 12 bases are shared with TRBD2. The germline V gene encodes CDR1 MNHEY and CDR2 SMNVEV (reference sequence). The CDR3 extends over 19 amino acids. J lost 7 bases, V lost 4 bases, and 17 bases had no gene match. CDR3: CASSSPGLAGLVGRNEQFF. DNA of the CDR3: TGTGCCAGCAGTTCTCCCGGACTAGCGGGATTAGTTGGAAGGAATGAGCAGTTCTTC.